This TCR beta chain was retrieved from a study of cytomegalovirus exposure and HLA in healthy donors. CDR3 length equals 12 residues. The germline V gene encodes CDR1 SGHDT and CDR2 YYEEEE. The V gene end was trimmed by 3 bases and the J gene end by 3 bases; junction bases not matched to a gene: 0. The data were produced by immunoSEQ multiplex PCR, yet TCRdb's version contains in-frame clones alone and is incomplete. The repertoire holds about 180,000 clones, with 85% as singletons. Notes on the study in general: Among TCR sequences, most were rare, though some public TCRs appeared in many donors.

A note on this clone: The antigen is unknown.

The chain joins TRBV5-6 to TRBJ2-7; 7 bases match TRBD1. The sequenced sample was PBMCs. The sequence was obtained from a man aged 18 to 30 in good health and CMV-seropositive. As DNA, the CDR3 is TGTGCCAGCAGCTGGACAGGCTACGAGCAGTACTTC. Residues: CASSWTGYEQYF.